This entry lists 19 T cell receptor beta chains sequenced from one sample in a study of blood T cell repertoires in COVID-19 (TCRdb year 2020). Library preparation employed the immunoSEQ multiplex PCR assay. Not all clones reach the TCRdb copy of this immuneACCESS table, which keeps in-frame sequences only. Checked studies attribute under half of the gap to unresolved V genes and leave the rest unexplained. The sample table contains 250,000 to 300,000 clones; only one count was recorded for approximately 81% of them. The ten largest clones represent less than 5% of the sample. The sample taken for sequencing was peripheral blood. These receptors came from a man in his 60s with acute or convalescent COVID-19.

The CDR3 nucleotides are TGCGCCAGCAGCCAAGATTGGGGACAGGCGAACACTGAAGCTTTCTTT. Translated: CASSQDWGQANTEAFF. The chain recombines TRBV4-1 with TRBJ1-1; 8 bases fit TRBD1. The CDR3 covers 16 residues. Germline loops: CDR1 MGHRA, CDR2 YSYEKL. V lost 0 bases, J lost 1 base, and 4 bases stayed unmatched.

The rearrangement links TRBV28 to TRBJ1-2, with D uncertain. The CDR3 runs 14 residues. Trimming left V 2 bases short and J 8 bases short, with 15 bases between. Germline V CDR1 and CDR2: MDHEN, SYDVKM. The CDR3 DNA reads TGTGCCAGCAGTTTAGTAGGGTCAACGGGGGGCTACACCTTC. Residues: CASSLVGSTGGYTF.

This rearrangement joins TRBV7-2 to TRBJ1-2; 12 nucleotides align to TRBD1. The CDR3 contains 17 residues. V was pared by 1 base and J by 4 bases, with 7 bases of the junction left unmatched. CDR1 is SGHTA, CDR2 FQGNSA, per germline. The CDR3 region is CASSLGDRGRRSYGYTF. CDR3 nucleotide sequence: TGTGCCAGCAGCTTAGGGGACAGGGGGCGCCGCTCCTATGGCTACACCTTC.

CDR3 amino acids: CAITPGFSTGELFF. CDR3 sequence (DNA): TGTGCCATCACCCCCGGGTTCAGCACCGGGGAGCTGTTTTTT. The chain employs TRBV10-3 and TRBJ2-2; no clear D. The V gene lost 7 bases and the J gene lost 4 bases, with 13 bases spanning the gap. This CDR3 spans 14 amino acids. Germline V CDR1 and CDR2: ENHRY, SYGVKD.

The J gene is TRBJ2-2, the V gene TRBV20-1; 8 nucleotides line up with TRBD2. The CDR3 extends over 14 amino acids. Germline V gene lookup returns CDR1 DFQATT and CDR2 SNEGSKA (reference sequence). Trimming removed 3 bases from V and 5 bases from J; junction bases left unmatched: 5. This CDR3 is CSASFSGTTGELFF. The CDR3 coding sequence is TGCAGTGCTAGTTTTAGCGGGACGACCGGGGAGCTGTTTTTT.

The chain couples TRBV7-9 to TRBJ1-4, with 8 nucleotides matching TRBD1. The CDR3 contains 16 residues. Trimming at V came to 3 bases and at J to 3 bases, leaving 6 bases not matched to a gene. Germline loops: CDR1 SEHNR, CDR2 FQNEAQ (reference sequence). This CDR3 is CASSFPLDRANEKLFF. In nucleotides, the CDR3 is TGTGCCAGCAGCTTTCCCCTGGACAGGGCTAATGAAAAACTGTTTTTT.

The genes are TRBV19 and TRBJ2-7, with a tentative D call TRBD1 (6 bases). The length of the CDR3 is 15 residues. V gave up 3 bases and J gave up 1 base, with 13 bases separating them. CDR1 is LNHDA, CDR2 SQIVND, per germline (reference sequence). The CDR3 sequence is CASSIDRSPSYEQYF. The DNA for the CDR3 is TGTGCCAGTAGTATCGACAGGTCCCCTTCCTACGAGCAGTACTTC.

The gene calls are TRBV9 and TRBJ2-6, with TRBD2 identical over 14 bases. The CDR3 length is 17 residues. V lost 5 bases to trimming and J lost 5 bases; unmatched junction nucleotides: 6. Germline V lookup: CDR1 SGDLS, CDR2 YYNGEE. The CDR3 spells CASSSGLAGVWANVLTF. CDR3 sequence (DNA): TGTGCCAGCAGTTCGGGACTAGCGGGAGTCTGGGCCAACGTCCTGACTTTC.

The V call is TRBV3-1 (or the pseudogene TRBV3-2), the J call TRBJ1-2; D not certain. Germline loops: CDR1 LGHDT, CDR2 YNNKEL (reference sequence). Trimming took off 2 bases at V and 3 bases at J, with 13 bases between the two ends. This CDR3 is built from 15 residues. CDR3 protein: CASSQTLDEDYGYTF. The CDR3 nucleotides are TGTGCCAGCAGCCAAACCCTAGATGAAGACTATGGCTACACCTTC.

This clone was seen only a few times. This chain uses TRBV28 with TRBJ2-7; 7 nucleotides agree with TRBD1. This CDR3 comprises 11 residues. With 6 bases clipped from V and 13 bases from J, the junction kept 9 bases outside the gene matches. In germline, CDR1 is MDHEN, CDR2 SYDVKM. CDR3 bases: TGTGCCAGCAGAGCCGGGACAGTAGTTTACTTC. Encoded protein: CASRAGTVVYF.

The rearrangement links TRBV6-5 to TRBJ2-1, with a tentative D call TRBD2 (5 bases). With 4 bases removed from V and 7 bases from J, the gap between germline ends came to 17 bases. Germline CDR1 is MNHEY and CDR2 is SVGAGI. This CDR3 is 15 amino acids long. CDR3 protein: CASSSTDYSNNEQFF. In nucleotides, the CDR3 is TGTGCCAGCAGTTCAACCGACTATTCTAATAATGAGCAGTTCTTC.

This clone was counted a few times. J is TRBJ1-3 and V is TRBV7-9, with 7 bases fitting TRBD1. The V segment lost 5 bases and the J segment 1 base; nucleotides outside the gene matches: 5. The CDR3 spans 15 residues. Per germline, CDR1 SEHNR and CDR2 FQNEAQ (reference sequence). For the CDR3, the DNA is TGTGCCAGCAGCCCACAGGGGATATCTGGAAACACCATATATTTT. Translated: CASSPQGISGNTIYF.

The chain uses TRBV7-2 and TRBJ2-2, with D possibly being TRBD2 (6 bases). The CDR3 extends over 14 amino acids. With 1 base removed from V and 6 bases from J, the gap between germline ends came to 9 bases. From germline, CDR1 is SGHTA and CDR2 FQGNSA. This CDR3 reads CASSLGLVPGELFF. The DNA of the CDR3 is TGTGCCAGCAGCTTAGGACTAGTTCCCGGGGAGCTGTTTTTT. Full variable domain (rest looked up from reference TRBV7-2 and TRBJ2-2): GAGVSQSPSNKVTEKGKDVELRCDPISGHTALYWYRQSLGQGLEFLIYFQGNSAPDKSGLPSDRFSAERTGGSVSTLTIQRTQQEDSAVYLCASSLGLVPGELFFGEGSRLTVL.

This clone has a single count. This chain connects TRBV7-9 to TRBJ2-1; 10 bases match TRBD2. Per the germline V gene, CDR1 is SEHNR and CDR2 is FQNEAQ (reference sequence). The CDR3 totals 15 residues. Trimming at V came to 1 base and at J to 7 bases, leaving 4 bases not matched to a gene. The CDR3 spells CASSLVSGGINEQFF. The CDR3 region has the DNA TGTGCCAGCAGCTTAGTTAGCGGGGGGATTAATGAGCAGTTCTTC.

This sequence joins TRBV10-1 and TRBJ1-1, with D possibly TRBD1 on 5 matching bases. V was trimmed by 6 bases and J by 1 base, leaving 9 bases between them. Germline values: CDR1 WNHNN, CDR2 SYGVQD (reference sequence). The CDR3 has 13 residues. In DNA form, the CDR3 reads TGCGCCAGCAGAGGGGACTCGAACACTGAAGCTTTCTTT. Translated: CASRGDSNTEAFF.

The chain has TRBV5-1 and TRBJ2-2; 7 bases align to TRBD1. Germline V gives CDR1 SGHRS, CDR2 YFSETQ. The V and J ends lost 4 bases and 4 bases, in that order; junction bases with no gene match: 7. The CDR3 runs to 15 residues. The DNA of the CDR3 is TGCGCCAGCAGCGCCAGGGACAGTCGCACCGGGGAGCTGTTTTTT. Encoded protein: CASSARDSRTGELFF. The full variable domain, rest sourced from reference TRBV5-1 and TRBJ2-2, is KAGVTQTPRYLIKTRGQQVTLSCSPISGHRSVSWYQQTPGQGLQFLFEYFSETQRNKGNFPGRFSGRQFSNSRSEMNVSTLELGDSALYLCASSARDSRTGELFFGEGSRLTVL.

The genes are TRBV19 and TRBJ2-1; 9 nucleotides agree with TRBD1. V was pared by 9 bases and J by 7 bases, with 7 bases of the junction left unmatched. Germline CDR1 is LNHDA and CDR2 is SQIVND (reference sequence). The CDR3 has 13 amino acids. CDR3 DNA: TGTGCCAGCTTCGGGACAGGGAGGAATGAGCAGTTCTTC. As protein: CASFGTGRNEQFF.

The V gene is TRBV6-2 or TRBV6-3, the J gene TRBJ2-5; TRBD1 matches at 8 bases. Per the germline V gene, CDR1 is MNHEY and CDR2 is SVGEGT. V lost 6 bases and J lost 2; bases outside the gene matches: 20. The CDR3 spans 19 residues. CDR3 in DNA: TGTGCCAGCAGCCACTCAGGACAGGGACCCAAAACGATACAAGAGACCCAGTACTTC. Residues: CASSHSGQGPKTIQETQYF.

V and J are TRBV19 and TRBJ1-2; 8 nucleotides agree with TRBD1. There are 14 residues in the CDR3. J lost 3 bases, V lost 4 bases, and 4 bases had no gene match. From germline, CDR1 is LNHDA and CDR2 SQIVND (reference sequence). The CDR3 loop reads CASSTTGGDYGYTF. The CDR3 nucleotides read TGTGCCAGTAGTACAACAGGGGGGGACTATGGCTACACCTTC.